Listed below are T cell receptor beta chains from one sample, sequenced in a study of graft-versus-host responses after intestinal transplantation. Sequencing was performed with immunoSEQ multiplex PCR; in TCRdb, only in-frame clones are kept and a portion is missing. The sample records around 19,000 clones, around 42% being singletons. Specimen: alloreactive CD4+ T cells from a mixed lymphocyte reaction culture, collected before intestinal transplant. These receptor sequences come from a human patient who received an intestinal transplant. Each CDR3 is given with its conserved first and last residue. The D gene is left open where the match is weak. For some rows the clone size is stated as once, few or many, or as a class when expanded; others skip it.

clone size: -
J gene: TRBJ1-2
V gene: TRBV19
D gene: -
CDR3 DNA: TGTGCCAGTGGGGGCGGACCCTATGGCTACACCTTC
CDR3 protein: CASGGGPYGYTF

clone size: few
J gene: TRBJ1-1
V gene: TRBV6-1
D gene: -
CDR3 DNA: TGTGCCAGCAGTGATGGGGGCTTAACTGAAGCTTTCTTT
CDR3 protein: CASSDGGLTEAFF

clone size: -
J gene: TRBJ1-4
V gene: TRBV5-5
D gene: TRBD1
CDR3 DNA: TGTGCCAGCAGCTCAAGGACAGGGTTCGAAAATGAAAAACTGTTTTTT
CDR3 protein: CASSSRTGFENEKLFF

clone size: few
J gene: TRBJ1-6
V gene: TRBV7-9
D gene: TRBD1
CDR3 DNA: TGTGCCAGCAGCGCAGGGACAGCCAATTCACCCCTCCACTTT
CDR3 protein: CASSAGTANSPLHF

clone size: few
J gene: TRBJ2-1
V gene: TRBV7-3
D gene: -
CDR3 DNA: TGTGCCAGCAGCTTCGGAGATGAGCAGTTCTTC
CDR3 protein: CASSFGDEQFF

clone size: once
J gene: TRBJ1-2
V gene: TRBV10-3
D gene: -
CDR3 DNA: TGTGCCATCAGAGCCCCGGCAGGGCCCACCCATAACTATGGCTACACCTTC
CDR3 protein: CAIRAPAGPTHNYGYTF

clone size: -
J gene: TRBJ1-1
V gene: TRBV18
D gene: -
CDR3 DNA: TGTGCCAGCTCACCACAACAGGGCGGGTTGACTGAAGCTTTCTTT
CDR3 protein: CASSPQQGGLTEAFF

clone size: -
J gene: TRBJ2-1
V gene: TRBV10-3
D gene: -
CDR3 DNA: TGTGCCATCAGTGTTCCCGGTAGCTCCTACAATGAGCAGTTCTTC
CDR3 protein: CAISVPGSSYNEQFF

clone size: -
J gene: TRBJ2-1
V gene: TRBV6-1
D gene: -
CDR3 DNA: TGTGCCAGCACCACAAATTACAATGAGCAGTTCTTC
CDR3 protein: CASTTNYNEQFF

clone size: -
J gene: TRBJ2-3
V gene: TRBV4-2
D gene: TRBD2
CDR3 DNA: TGTGCCAGCAGCCACCTAGCGGGGAGCACAGATACGCAGTATTTT
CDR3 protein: CASSHLAGSTDTQYF

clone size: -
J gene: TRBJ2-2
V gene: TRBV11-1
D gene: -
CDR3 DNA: TGTGCCAGCAGCTCGCCTAGTTACACCGGGGAGCTGTTTTTT
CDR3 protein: CASSSPSYTGELFF

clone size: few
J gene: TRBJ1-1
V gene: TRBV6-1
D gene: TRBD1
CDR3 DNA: TGTGCCAGCAGGACAGGGTTGCTGATGAACACTGAAGCTTTCTTT
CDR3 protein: CASRTGLLMNTEAFF

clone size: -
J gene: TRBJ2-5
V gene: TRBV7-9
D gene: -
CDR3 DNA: TGTGCCAGCAGCTTAGACCCAGTGCAAGAGACCCAGTACTTC
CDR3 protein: CASSLDPVQETQYF

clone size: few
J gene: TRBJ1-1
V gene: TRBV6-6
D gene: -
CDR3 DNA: TGTGCCAGCAGTTACTTCTCGGGTGAAGCTTTCTTT
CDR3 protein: CASSYFSGEAFF

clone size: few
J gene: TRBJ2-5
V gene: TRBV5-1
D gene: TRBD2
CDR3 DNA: TGCGCCAGCAGCTTGAATAGCGGGGGAGAGGAGACCCAGTACTTC
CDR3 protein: CASSLNSGGEETQYF

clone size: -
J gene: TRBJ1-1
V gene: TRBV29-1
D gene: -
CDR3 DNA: TGCAGCGTAGACAGGCTGAACACTGAAGCTTTCTTT
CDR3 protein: CSVDRLNTEAFF

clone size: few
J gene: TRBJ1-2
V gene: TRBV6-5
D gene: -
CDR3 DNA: TGTGCCAGCAGGTCCGTTGGCGGCTACACCTTC
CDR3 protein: CASRSVGGYTF

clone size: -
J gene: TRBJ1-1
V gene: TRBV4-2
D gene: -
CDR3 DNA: TGTGCCAGCAGCCAAGGCGACACTGAAGCTTTCTTT
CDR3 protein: CASSQGDTEAFF

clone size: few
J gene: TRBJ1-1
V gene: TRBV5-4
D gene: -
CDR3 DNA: TGTGCCAGCAGCTTCCCCTCAAAAAGCATGAACACTGAAGCTTTCTTT
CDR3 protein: CASSFPSKSMNTEAFF

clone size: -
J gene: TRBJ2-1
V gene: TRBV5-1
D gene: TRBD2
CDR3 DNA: TGCGCCAGCAGCTCTCTAGCGGGGCAACGACAGAGCTCCTACAATGAGCAGTTCTTC
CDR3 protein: CASSSLAGQRQSSYNEQFF

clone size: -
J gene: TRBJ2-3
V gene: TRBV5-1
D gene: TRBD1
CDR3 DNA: TGCGCCAGCAGCTTGGTACAGGGGACAGATACGCAGTATTTT
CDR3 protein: CASSLVQGTDTQYF

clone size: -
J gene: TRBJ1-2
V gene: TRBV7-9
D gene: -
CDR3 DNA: TGTGCCAGCAGTCTACTCCGGCGGCTGGCCTTC
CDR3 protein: CASSLLRRLAF

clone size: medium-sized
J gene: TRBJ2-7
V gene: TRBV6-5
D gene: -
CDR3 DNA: TGTGCCAGCAGAAAAACAGGGAGCGAGCAGTACTTC
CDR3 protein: CASRKTGSEQYF

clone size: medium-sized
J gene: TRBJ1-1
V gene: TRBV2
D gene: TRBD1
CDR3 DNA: TGTGCCAGCAGTGATCAGGGGGCGGGGATCACTGAAGCTTTCTTT
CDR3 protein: CASSDQGAGITEAFF

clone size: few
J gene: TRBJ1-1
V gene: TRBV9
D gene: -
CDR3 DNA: TGTGCCAGCAGCGTAGGGGGGCAGAACACTGAAGCTTTCTTT
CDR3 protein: CASSVGGQNTEAFF

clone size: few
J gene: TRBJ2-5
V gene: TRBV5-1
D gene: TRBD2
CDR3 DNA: TGCGCCAGCAGCGGGCCCGGCGGGGGGGCCTGGGAGACCCAGTACTTC
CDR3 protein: CASSGPGGGAWETQYF

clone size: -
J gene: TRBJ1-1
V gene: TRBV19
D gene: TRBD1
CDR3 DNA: TGTGCCAGTAGTACAGACAGGGGCACTGAAGCTTTCTTT
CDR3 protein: CASSTDRGTEAFF

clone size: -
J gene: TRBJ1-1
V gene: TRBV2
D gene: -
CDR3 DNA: TGTGCCAGCAGGAAGGAGAGGGTTAGGGACACTGAAGCTTTCTTT
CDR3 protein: CASRKERVRDTEAFF